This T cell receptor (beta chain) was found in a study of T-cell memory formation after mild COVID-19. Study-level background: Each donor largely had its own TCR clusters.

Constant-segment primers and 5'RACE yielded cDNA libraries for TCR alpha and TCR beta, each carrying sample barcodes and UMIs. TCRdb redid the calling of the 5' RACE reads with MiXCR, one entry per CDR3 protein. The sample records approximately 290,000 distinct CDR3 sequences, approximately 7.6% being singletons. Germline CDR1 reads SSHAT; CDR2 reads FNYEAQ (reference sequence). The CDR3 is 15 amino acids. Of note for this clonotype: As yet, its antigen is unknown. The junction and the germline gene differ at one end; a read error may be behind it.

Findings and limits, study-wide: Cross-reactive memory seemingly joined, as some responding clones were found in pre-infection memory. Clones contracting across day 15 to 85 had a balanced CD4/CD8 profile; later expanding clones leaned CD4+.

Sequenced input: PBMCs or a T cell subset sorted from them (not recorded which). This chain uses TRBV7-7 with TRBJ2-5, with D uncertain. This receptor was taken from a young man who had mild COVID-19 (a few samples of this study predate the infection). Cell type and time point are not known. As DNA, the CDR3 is TGTGCTAGCAGCTTAGGGCCGGGCCAGCAAGAGACCCAGTACTTC. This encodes CASSLGPGQQETQYF.